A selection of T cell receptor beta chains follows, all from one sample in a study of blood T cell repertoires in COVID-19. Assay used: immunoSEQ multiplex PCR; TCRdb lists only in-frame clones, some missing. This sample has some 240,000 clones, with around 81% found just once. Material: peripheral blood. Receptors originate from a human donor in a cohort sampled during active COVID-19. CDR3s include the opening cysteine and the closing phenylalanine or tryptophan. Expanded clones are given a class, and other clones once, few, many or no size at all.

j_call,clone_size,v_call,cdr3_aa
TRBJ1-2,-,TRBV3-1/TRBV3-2,CASSQDLSDPGYTF
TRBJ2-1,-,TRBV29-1,CSGTGTGILPSYNEQFF
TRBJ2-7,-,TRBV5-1,CASSGLAGDLSEQYF
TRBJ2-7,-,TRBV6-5,CASTIGGTGEYEQYF
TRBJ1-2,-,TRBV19,CASRETGDPLYGYTF
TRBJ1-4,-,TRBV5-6,CASSLGTEGTNEKLFF
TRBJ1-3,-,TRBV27,CASKHLGGSGNTIYF
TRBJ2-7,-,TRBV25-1,CASSGVGEYEQYF
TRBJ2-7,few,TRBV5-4,CASSRGQGGDYEQYF
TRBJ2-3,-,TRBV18,CASSPTGADTQYF
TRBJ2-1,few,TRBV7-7,CASSPAGGMNEQFF
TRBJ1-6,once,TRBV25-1,CASSELRQGNSPLHF
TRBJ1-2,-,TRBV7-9,CASSLAWSGYGYTF
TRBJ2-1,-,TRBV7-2,CASSIVRDNEQFF
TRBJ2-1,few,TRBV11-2,CASSLDTGGGYNEQFF
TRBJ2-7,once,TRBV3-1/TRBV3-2,CASSQDLGTEKLDEQYF
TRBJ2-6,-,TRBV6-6,CASSRPQGMWGANVLTF
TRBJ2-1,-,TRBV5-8,CASSLGSSGQAVYNEQFF
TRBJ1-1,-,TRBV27,CASSLDRGIVTEAFF
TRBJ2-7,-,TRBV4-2,CASSQEGGSSSYEQYF
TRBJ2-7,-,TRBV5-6,CASSLGGGRGEQYF
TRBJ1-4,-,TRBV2,CASSVFRAVFF
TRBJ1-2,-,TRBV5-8,CASSMGRRNYGYTF
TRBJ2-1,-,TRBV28,CASSLTSGRFGVGPYNEQFF
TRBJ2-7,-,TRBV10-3,CATHRDRGDEQYF
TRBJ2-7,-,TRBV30,CAWKFDRVLGEQYF
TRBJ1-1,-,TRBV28,CASSSGGLKRTEAFF
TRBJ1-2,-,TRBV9,CASSVAGWNYGYTF
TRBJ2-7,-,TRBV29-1,CSVRGPDEQYF
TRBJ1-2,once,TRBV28,CASSYRGYGYTF